This passage covers 9 T cell receptor beta chains from one sample sequenced in a study of shared clonotypes between healthy human individuals. This table comes from immunoSEQ multiplex PCR, and its TCRdb copy is limited to in-frame clones, with some not included. The repertoire consists of under 850,000 clones, with just under 75% occurring once and the leading ten covering under 2%. Source material: memory CD4+ T cells sorted from blood. Subset of the sample: CD45RA-negative fraction. These receptors came from a woman between 25 and 40 years old in good health.

CDR3 sequence reads: CASSLRRLSGSGETQYF. The CDR3 coding sequence is TGTGCCAGCAGCTTAAGGAGACTGAGCGGGAGCGGTGAGACCCAGTACTTC. This chain links TRBV7-9 with TRBJ2-5, with TRBD2 identical over 8 bases. V dropped 2 bases and J dropped 5; count of bases not matched to a gene: 13. The CDR3 has 17 residues. Germline V gene lookup returns CDR1 SEHNR and CDR2 FQNEAQ (reference sequence). The whole variable domain, remainder taken from reference TRBV7-9 and TRBJ2-5, is DTGVSQNPRHKITKRGQNVTFRCDPISEHNRLYWYRQTLGQGPEFLTYFQNEAQLEKSRLLSDRFSAERPKGSFSTLEIQRTEQGDSAMYLCASSLRRLSGSGETQYFGPGTRLLVL.

This chain joins TRBV18 and TRBJ1-1; D not resolved. CDR1 is KGHSH, CDR2 LQKENI, per germline. V lost 2 bases, J lost 5 bases, and 12 bases lay in between. The CDR3 totals 14 residues. Here the CDR3 DNA reads TGTGCCAGCTCACCATCGGATACTCAAACTGAAGCTTTCTTT. This codes for CASSPSDTQTEAFF.

The rearrangement uses TRBV4-2 and TRBJ2-3, with D possibly TRBD2 on 6 matching bases. CDR3 length: 16 amino acids. CDR1 and CDR2 from the germline V gene are LGHNA and YNFKEQ. V lost 1 base, J lost 3 bases, and 14 bases lay in between. The CDR3 protein is CASSQVGGLETDTQYF. The CDR3 DNA reads TGTGCCAGCAGCCAAGTTGGGGGACTTGAAACAGATACGCAGTATTTT.

The chain is built from TRBV4-1 and TRBJ2-5; D unresolved. The germline V gene encodes CDR1 MGHRA and CDR2 YSYEKL. Trimming pared 1 base from V and 0 bases from J, leaving 6 bases between. This CDR3 spans 14 amino acids. CDR3 sequence reads: CASSQVRNQETQYF. The CDR3 DNA follows: TGCGCCAGCAGCCAAGTCAGAAACCAAGAGACCCAGTACTTC.

This chain uses TRBV6-5 with TRBJ2-1; D unclear. V was pared by 4 bases and J by 1 base, with 8 bases between. CDR1 is MNHEY and CDR2 is SVGAGI in the germline V gene. CDR3 size: 14 residues. The CDR3 region is CASSFRGSYNEQFF. The CDR3 DNA reads as TGTGCCAGCAGTTTTCGCGGTTCCTACAATGAGCAGTTCTTC.

This clone was seen only a few times. The chain carries TRBV25-1 and TRBJ2-4, with D perhaps matching TRBD1 (7 bases). Looked up from germline, CDR1 is MGHDK and CDR2 is SYGVNS. The CDR3 has 14 residues. V dropped 3 bases and J dropped 8 bases, with 14 bases sitting between them. The CDR3 region has the DNA TGTGCCAGCAGTGATCCTGACAGGGAGGACATTCAGTACTTC. Protein: CASSDPDREDIQYF.

The rearrangement links TRBV6-1 to TRBJ2-7; no firm D call. This CDR3 has 13 amino acids. The V gene's germline CDR1 is MNHNS and CDR2 SASEGT. Trimming removed 3 bases at V and 1 base at J, with 7 bases between. The CDR3 reads CASSESYSYEQYF. The CDR3 DNA reads as TGTGCCAGCAGTGAGTCGTATTCCTACGAGCAGTACTTC.

Concerning this clone itself: This may arise from a read error, as a much more abundant clone is one base away. The genes are TRBV2 and TRBJ1-5; TRBD1 matches at 7 bases. The germline V gene encodes CDR1 SNHLY and CDR2 FYNNEI. This CDR3 is 14 amino acids long. V shed 4 bases, J shed 4 bases, and the junction held 4 bases outside the gene matches. DNA of the CDR3: TGTGCCAGCAGTGGAGACAGGGTGAATCAGCCCCAGCATTTT. As protein: CASSGDRVNQPQHF. The full variable domain, its missing parts supplied by reference TRBV2 and TRBJ1-5, is EPEVTQTPSHQVTQMGQEVILRCVPISNHLYFYWYRQILGQKVEFLVSFYNNEISEKSEIFDDQFSVERPDGSNFTLKIRSTKLEDSAMYFCASSGDRVNQPQHFGDGTRLSIL.

The gene calls are TRBV6-1 and TRBJ2-7; the D is unclear. The germline V gene encodes CDR1 MNHNS and CDR2 SASEGT. V lost 6 bases and J lost 5, with 17 bases in between. The CDR3 runs 14 residues. For the CDR3, the DNA is TGTGCCAGCAGGGAAACCCGCAGGAGTAACGAGCAGTACTTC. This sequence encodes CASRETRRSNEQYF.